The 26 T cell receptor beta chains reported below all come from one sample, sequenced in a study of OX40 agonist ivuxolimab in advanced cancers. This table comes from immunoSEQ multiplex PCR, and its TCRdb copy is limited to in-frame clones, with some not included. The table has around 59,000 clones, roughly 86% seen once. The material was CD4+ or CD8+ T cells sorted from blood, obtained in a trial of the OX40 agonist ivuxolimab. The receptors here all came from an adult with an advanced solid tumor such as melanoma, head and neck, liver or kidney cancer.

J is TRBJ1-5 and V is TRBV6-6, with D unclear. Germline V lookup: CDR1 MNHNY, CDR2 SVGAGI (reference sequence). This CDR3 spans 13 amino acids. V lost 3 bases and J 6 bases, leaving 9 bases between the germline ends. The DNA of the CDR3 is TGTGCCAGCAGTTATAGGGTTGGTCAGCCCCAGCATTTT. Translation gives CASSYRVGQPQHF.

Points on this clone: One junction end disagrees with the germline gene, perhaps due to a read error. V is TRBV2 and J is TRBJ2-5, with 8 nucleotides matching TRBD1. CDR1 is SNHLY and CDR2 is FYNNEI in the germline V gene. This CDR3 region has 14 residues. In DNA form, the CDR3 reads TGTGCCAGCAGTGAGCGGACAGGGTCAGAGATCCAGTACTTC. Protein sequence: CASSERTGSEIQYF.

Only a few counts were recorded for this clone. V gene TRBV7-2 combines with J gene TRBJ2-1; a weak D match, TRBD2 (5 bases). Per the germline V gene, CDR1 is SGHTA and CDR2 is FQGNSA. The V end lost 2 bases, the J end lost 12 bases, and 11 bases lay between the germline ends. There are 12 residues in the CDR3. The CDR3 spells CASSLTSLGQFF. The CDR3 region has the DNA TGTGCCAGCAGCTTAACTAGTCTAGGGCAGTTCTTC. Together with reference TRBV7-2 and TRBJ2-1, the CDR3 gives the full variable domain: GAGVSQSPSNKVTEKGKDVELRCDPISGHTALYWYRQSLGQGLEFLIYFQGNSAPDKSGLPSDRFSAERTGGSVSTLTIQRTQQEDSAVYLCASSLTSLGQFFGPGTRLTVL.

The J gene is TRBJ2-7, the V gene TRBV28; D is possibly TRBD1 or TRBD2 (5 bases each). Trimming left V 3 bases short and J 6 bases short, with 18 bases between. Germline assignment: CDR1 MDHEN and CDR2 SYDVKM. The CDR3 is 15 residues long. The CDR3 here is CASSLDDGGGSEQYF. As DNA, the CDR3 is TGTGCCAGCAGTTTGGATGATGGTGGGGGATCCGAGCAGTACTTC. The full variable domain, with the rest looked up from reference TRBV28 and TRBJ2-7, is DVKVTQSSRYLVKRTGEKVFLECVQDMDHENMFWYRQDPGLGLRLIYFSYDVKMKEKGDIPEGYSVSREKKERFSLILESASTNQTSMYLCASSLDDGGGSEQYFGPGTRLTVT.

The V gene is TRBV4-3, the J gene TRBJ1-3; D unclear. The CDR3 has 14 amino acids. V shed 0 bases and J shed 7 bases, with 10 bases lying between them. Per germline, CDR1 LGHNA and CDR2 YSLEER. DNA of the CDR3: TGCGCCAGCAGCCAAGATCACGGGTTGAACACCATATATTTT. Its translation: CASSQDHGLNTIYF.

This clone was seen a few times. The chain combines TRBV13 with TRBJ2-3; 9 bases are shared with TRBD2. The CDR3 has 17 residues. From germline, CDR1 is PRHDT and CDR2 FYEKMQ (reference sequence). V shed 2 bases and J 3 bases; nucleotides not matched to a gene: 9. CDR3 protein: CASSLRRAGGETDTQYF. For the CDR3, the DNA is TGTGCCAGCAGCTTAAGGAGGGCGGGAGGGGAGACAGATACGCAGTATTTT.

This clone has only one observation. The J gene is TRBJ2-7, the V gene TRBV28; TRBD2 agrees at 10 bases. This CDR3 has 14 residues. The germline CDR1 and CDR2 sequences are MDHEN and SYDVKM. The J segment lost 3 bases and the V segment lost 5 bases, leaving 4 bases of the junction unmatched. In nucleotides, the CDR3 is TGTGCCAGCAGTAGACTAGCGGGTCTCTACGAGCAGTACTTC. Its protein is CASSRLAGLYEQYF.

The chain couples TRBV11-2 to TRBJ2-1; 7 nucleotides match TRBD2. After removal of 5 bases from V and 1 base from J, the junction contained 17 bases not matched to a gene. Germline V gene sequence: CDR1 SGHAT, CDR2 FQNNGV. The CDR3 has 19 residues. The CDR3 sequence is CASSPIRRGGRGSYNEQFF. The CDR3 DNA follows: TGTGCCAGCAGCCCAATCAGGCGGGGCGGGAGAGGGTCCTACAATGAGCAGTTCTTC.

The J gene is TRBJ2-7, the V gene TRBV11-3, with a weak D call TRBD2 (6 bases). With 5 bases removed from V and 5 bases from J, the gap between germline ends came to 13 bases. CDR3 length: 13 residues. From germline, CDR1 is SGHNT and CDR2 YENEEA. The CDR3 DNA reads TGTGCCAGCAGCGGGGATTGGGGGGACGAGCAGTACTTC. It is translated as CASSGDWGDEQYF.

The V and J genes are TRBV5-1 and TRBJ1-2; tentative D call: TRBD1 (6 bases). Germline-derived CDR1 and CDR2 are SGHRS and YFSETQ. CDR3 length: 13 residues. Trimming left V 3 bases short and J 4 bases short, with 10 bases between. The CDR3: CASSYDRSYGYTF. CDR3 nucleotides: TGCGCCAGCAGCTACGACAGGAGCTATGGCTACACCTTC.

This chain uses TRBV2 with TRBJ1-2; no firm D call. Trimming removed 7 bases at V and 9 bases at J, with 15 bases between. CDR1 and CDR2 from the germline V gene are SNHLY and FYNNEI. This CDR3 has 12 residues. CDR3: CASMYIVLSYTF. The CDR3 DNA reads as TGTGCCAGCATGTATATTGTGTTGAGCTACACCTTC.

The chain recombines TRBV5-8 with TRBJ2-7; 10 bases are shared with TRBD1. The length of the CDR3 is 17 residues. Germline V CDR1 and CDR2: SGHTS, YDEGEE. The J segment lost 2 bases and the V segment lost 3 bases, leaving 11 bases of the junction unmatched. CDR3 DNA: TGTGCCAGCAGCTCGACCGGACAGGGGGAAACCCCCTACGAGCAGTACTTC. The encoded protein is CASSSTGQGETPYEQYF.

The CDR3 nucleotides read TGTGCCATCAGTGAGCGGAGCCCTCTCACAGATACGCAGTATTTT. Encoded protein: CAISERSPLTDTQYF. The chain carries TRBV10-3 and TRBJ2-3, with D unclear. Trimming shortened V by 2 bases and J by 2 bases, and 11 bases separated the two germline ends. This CDR3 has 15 residues. Germline CDR1 ENHRY, CDR2 SYGVKD.

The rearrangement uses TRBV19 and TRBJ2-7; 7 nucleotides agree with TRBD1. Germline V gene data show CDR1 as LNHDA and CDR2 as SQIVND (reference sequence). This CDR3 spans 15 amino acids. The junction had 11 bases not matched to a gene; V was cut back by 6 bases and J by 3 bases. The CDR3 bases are TGTGCCAGTAGGAACGCGGACAGGACGATCTACGAGCAGTACTTC. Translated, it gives CASRNADRTIYEQYF.

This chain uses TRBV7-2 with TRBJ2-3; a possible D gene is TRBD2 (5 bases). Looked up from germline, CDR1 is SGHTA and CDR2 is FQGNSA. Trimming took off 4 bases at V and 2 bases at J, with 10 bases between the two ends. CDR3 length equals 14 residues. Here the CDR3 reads CASSSRTHTDTQYF. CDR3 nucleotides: TGTGCCAGCAGCTCCCGGACTCACACAGATACGCAGTATTTT.

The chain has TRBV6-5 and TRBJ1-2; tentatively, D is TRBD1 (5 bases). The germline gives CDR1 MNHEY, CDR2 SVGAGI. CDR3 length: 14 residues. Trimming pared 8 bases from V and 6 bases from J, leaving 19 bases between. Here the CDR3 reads CASGAGGRGHGYTF. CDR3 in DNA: TGTGCCAGCGGGGCAGGAGGCCGGGGACATGGCTACACCTTC.

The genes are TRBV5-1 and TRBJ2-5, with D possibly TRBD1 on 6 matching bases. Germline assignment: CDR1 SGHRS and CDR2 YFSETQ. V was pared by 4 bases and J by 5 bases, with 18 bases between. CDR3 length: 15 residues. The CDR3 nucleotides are TGCGCCAGCAGCCACCGGACAGTCACGGCGGAGACCCAGTACTTC. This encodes CASSHRTVTAETQYF.

The CDR3 loop is CASSLAAGGADTQYF. The CDR3 coding sequence is TGTGCCAGCAGCTTAGCAGCGGGAGGGGCAGATACGCAGTATTTT. This chain links TRBV7-2 with TRBJ2-3, with TRBD2 identical over 10 bases. CDR3 size: 15 residues. CDR1 is SGHTA, CDR2 FQGNSA, per germline. Trimming cost V 0 bases and J 4 bases; bases outside gene matches: 1.

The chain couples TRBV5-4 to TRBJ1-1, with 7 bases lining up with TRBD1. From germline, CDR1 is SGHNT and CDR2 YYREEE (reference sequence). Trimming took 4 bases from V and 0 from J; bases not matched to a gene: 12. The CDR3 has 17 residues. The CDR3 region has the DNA TGTGCCAGCAGCGGAAACAGGGGCGACCCCATGAACACTGAAGCTTTCTTT. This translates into CASSGNRGDPMNTEAFF.

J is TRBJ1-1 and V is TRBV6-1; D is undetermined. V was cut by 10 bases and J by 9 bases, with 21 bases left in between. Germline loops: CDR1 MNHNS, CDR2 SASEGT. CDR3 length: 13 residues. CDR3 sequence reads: CATDTPSRVKAFF. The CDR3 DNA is TGTGCCACCGACACCCCGTCAAGAGTTAAAGCTTTCTTT.

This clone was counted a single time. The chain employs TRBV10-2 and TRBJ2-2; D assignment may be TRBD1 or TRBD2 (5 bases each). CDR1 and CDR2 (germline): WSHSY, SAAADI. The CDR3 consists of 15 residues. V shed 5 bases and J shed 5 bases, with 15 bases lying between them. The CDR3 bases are TGCGCCAGCAGTTTCTCGTATGGGGGTACCGGGGAGCTGTTTTTT. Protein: CASSFSYGGTGELFF.

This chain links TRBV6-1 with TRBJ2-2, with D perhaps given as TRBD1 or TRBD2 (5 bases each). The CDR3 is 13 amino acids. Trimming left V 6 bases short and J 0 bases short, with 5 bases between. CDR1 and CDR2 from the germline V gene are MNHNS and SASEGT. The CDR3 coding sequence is TGTGCCAGCAGGGGACCGAACACCGGGGAGCTGTTTTTT. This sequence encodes CASRGPNTGELFF.

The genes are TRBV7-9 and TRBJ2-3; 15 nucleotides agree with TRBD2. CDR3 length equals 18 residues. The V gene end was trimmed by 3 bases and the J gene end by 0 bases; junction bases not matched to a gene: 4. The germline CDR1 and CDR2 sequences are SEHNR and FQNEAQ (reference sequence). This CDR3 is CASSLGLAGGTSTDTQYF. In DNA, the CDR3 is TGTGCCAGCAGCTTGGGACTAGCGGGAGGTACTAGCACAGATACGCAGTATTTT.

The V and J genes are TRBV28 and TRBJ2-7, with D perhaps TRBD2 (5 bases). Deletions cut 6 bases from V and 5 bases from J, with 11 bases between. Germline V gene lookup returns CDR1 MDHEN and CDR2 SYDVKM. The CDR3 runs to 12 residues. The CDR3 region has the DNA TGTGCCAGCAGCGTGCCGGGGAACGAGCAGTACTTC. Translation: CASSVPGNEQYF.

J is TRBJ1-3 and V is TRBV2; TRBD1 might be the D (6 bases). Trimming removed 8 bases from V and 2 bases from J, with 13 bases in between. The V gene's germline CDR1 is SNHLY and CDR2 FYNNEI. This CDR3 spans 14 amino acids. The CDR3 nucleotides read TGTGCCAGCTCTCAGGGGCATGCTGGAAACACCATATATTTT. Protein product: CASSQGHAGNTIYF.

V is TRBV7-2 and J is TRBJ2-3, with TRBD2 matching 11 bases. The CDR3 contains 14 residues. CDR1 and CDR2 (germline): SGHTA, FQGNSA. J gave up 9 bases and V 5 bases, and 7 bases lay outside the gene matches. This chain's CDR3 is CASSPGLADPTQYF. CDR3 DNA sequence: TGTGCCAGCAGCCCGGGACTAGCGGACCCGACGCAGTATTTT.